These 9 T cell receptor beta chains were sequenced from one sample in a study of OX40 agonist ivuxolimab in advanced cancers. Generated by immunoSEQ multiplex PCR, the TCRdb table keeps only in-frame clones and is missing some. The sample lists tens of thousands of clones; around four fifths were seen once. The specimen was CD4+ or CD8+ T cells sorted from blood, collected in a trial of the OX40 agonist ivuxolimab. These receptors originate from an adult with an advanced solid tumor such as melanoma, head and neck, liver or kidney cancer.

The V gene is TRBV19, the J gene TRBJ1-1; 9 positions agree with TRBD1. In germline, CDR1 is LNHDA, CDR2 SQIVND (reference sequence). The CDR3 has 16 amino acids. Trimming took 8 bases from V and 0 from J; bases not matched to a gene: 10. CDR3 DNA sequence: TGTGCCAGTCAACTCGCCGGGACAGGGATGAACACTGAAGCTTTCTTT. Protein: CASQLAGTGMNTEAFF.

The chain uses TRBV5-1 and TRBJ1-4; 10 bases match TRBD1. Trimming took 0 bases from V and 5 from J; bases not matched to a gene: 1. CDR1 and CDR2 (germline): SGHRS, YFSETQ. This CDR3 region has 15 residues. The CDR3 loop reads CASSLGDRGNEKLFF. In DNA, the CDR3 is TGCGCCAGCAGCTTGGGGGACAGGGGCAATGAAAAACTGTTTTTT. The variable domain in full, with the rest retrieved from reference TRBV5-1 and TRBJ1-4, is KAGVTQTPRYLIKTRGQQVTLSCSPISGHRSVSWYQQTPGQGLQFLFEYFSETQRNKGNFPGRFSGRQFSNSRSEMNVSTLELGDSALYLCASSLGDRGNEKLFFGSGTQLSVL.

This clone was detected only once. The rearrangement links TRBV7-9 to TRBJ1-4; no definite D call. V lost 7 bases and J lost 8, with 17 bases in between. The CDR3 spans 14 residues. Per the germline V gene, CDR1 is SEHNR and CDR2 is FQNEAQ (reference sequence). The DNA for the CDR3 is TGTGCCAGCACCCCGAGCTCTCCAAAGGAAAAACTGTTTTTT. Translated: CASTPSSPKEKLFF.

The V call is TRBV7-6, the J call TRBJ1-1; 7 bases match TRBD1. There are 13 residues in the CDR3. Trimming at V came to 5 bases and at J to 6 bases, leaving 6 bases not matched to a gene. Germline CDR1 is SGHVS and CDR2 is FNYEAQ. CDR3 loop: CASSPIQGPEAFF. The DNA for the CDR3 is TGTGCCAGCAGCCCCATACAGGGGCCTGAAGCTTTCTTT.

This rearrangement joins TRBV18 to TRBJ2-3; 7 bases agree with TRBD2. This CDR3 is built from 15 residues. The germline V gene encodes CDR1 KGHSH and CDR2 LQKENI. Trimming at V came to 5 bases and at J to 2 bases, leaving 7 bases not matched to a gene. The CDR3 spells CASSKVAGYTDTQYF. Written as DNA, the CDR3 is TGTGCCAGCTCAAAAGTAGCGGGCTACACAGATACGCAGTATTTT.

V is TRBV6-6 and J is TRBJ2-7, with D unresolved. V lost 2 bases, J lost 2 bases, and 4 bases lay in between. CDR1 is MNHNY and CDR2 is SVGAGI in the germline V gene (reference sequence). The CDR3 consists of 12 residues. The chain's CDR3 is CASSYGPYEQYF. CDR3 DNA sequence: TGTGCCAGCAGTTACGGTCCCTACGAGCAGTACTTC.

This clone was detected only a few times. Within the sample, other DNA sequences also encode this same CDR3. The rearrangement uses TRBV18 and TRBJ1-3; D is unresolved. Germline CDR1 and CDR2: KGHSH and LQKENI. This CDR3 has 13 amino acids. Trimming pared 3 bases from V and 7 bases from J, leaving 10 bases between. CDR3 amino acids: CASSPGSGNTIYF. The CDR3 nucleotides are TGTGCCAGCTCACCCGGAAGTGGGAACACCATATATTTT. Full variable domain (missing parts from reference TRBV18 and TRBJ1-3): NAGVMQNPRHLVRRRGQEARLRCSPMKGHSHVYWYRQLPEEGLKFMVYLQKENIIDESGMPKERFSAEFPKEGPSILRIQQVVRGDSAAYFCASSPGSGNTIYFGEGSWLTVV.

The chain has TRBV7-2 and TRBJ1-1; no firm D call. There are 13 residues in the CDR3. Germline V lookup: CDR1 SGHTA, CDR2 FQGNSA. The V end was cut by 5 bases, the J end by 7 bases, with 14 bases between. The CDR3 DNA sequence: TGTGCCAGCAGCCCATCCGGGCCCCATGAAGCTTTCTTT. Translated, it gives CASSPSGPHEAFF.

The rearrangement links TRBV5-1 to TRBJ2-3, with D perhaps being TRBD1 or TRBD2 (5 bases each). The CDR3 runs to 15 residues. Germline V CDR1 and CDR2: SGHRS, YFSETQ. V was pared by 0 bases and J by 3 bases, with 11 bases between. The CDR3 region is CASSLAPGPTDTQYF. As DNA, the CDR3 is TGCGCCAGCAGCTTGGCTCCGGGACCGACAGATACGCAGTATTTT.